The 32 T cell receptor beta chains below were found in one sample sequenced in a study of blood T cell repertoires in COVID-19. Profiling relied on immunoSEQ multiplex PCR, and the TCRdb table lists in-frame clones only, not all of them. The sample contains some 400,000 clones, 81% of which appear only once. The sequenced sample consisted of peripheral blood. These receptor sequences come from a human donor with acute or convalescent COVID-19. The donor label of this sample is uncertain.

V gene TRBV18 combines with J gene TRBJ1-1, with TRBD1 matching over 8 bases. CDR3 length: 16 residues. The V gene end was trimmed by 2 bases and the J gene end by 6 bases; junction bases not matched to a gene: 11. CDR1 and CDR2 (germline): KGHSH, LQKENI. The CDR3 DNA is TGTGCCAGCTCACCAGGACAGGGAACGGTTAGGGCTGAAGCTTTCTTT. This encodes CASSPGQGTVRAEAFF. The complete variable domain, with remaining parts taken from reference TRBV18 and TRBJ1-1, reads NAGVMQNPRHLVRRRGQEARLRCSPMKGHSHVYWYRQLPEEGLKFMVYLQKENIIDESGMPKERFSAEFPKEGPSILRIQQVVRGDSAAYFCASSPGQGTVRAEAFFGQGTRLTVV.

This clone has a single count. The chain links TRBV30 to TRBJ1-5; possible D gene TRBD1, 5 bases. Germline CDR1 GTSNPN, CDR2 SVGIG (reference sequence). Trimming shortened V by 2 bases and J by 0 bases, and 11 bases separated the two germline ends. The length of the CDR3 is 15 residues. CDR3 in amino acids: CAWSHDSLSNQPQHF. DNA for the CDR3: TGTGCCTGGAGTCACGACAGCCTTAGCAATCAGCCCCAGCATTTT. Full variable domain (outside the CDR3, taken from reference TRBV30 and TRBJ1-5): SQTIHQWPATLVQPVGSPLSLECTVEGTSNPNLYWYRQAAGRGLQLLFYSVGIGQISSEVPQNLSASRPQDRQFILSSKKLLLSDSGFYLCAWSHDSLSNQPQHFGDGTRLSIL.

This chain uses TRBV3-1 (or the pseudogene TRBV3-2) with TRBJ1-2, with TRBD1 matching over 9 bases. The V and J ends lost 9 bases and 6 bases, in that order; junction bases with no gene match: 14. From germline, CDR1 is LGHDT and CDR2 YNNKEL (reference sequence). The CDR3 totals 15 residues. The CDR3 region is CASRRAGQGVDGYTF. DNA of the CDR3: TGTGCCAGTAGGCGAGCGGGACAGGGTGTCGATGGCTACACCTTC.

V is TRBV2 and J is TRBJ2-1; 10 bases align to TRBD2. Per germline, CDR1 SNHLY and CDR2 FYNNEI. V gave up 6 bases and J gave up 7 bases; unmatched junction bases: 6. The CDR3 has 14 residues. This CDR3 is CASRRSGRGNEQFF. The CDR3 DNA reads TGTGCCAGCAGGAGAAGCGGGAGGGGGAATGAGCAGTTCTTC.

The V and J genes are TRBV2 and TRBJ2-1; a possible D gene is TRBD2 (7 bases). The germline V and J ends were trimmed by 1 base and 9 bases, with 13 bases remaining between them. Looked up from germline, CDR1 is SNHLY and CDR2 is FYNNEI. The length of the CDR3 is 14 residues. CDR3 in amino acids: CASSEGGGGGEQFF. DNA of the CDR3: TGTGCCAGCAGTGAAGGGGGGGGCGGAGGTGAGCAGTTCTTC.

The CDR3 protein is CASSMTREKYF. In DNA form, the CDR3 reads TGTGCCAGCAGTATGACACGGGAAAAGTATTTT. The rearrangement uses TRBV2 and TRBJ2-3, with a possible D match to TRBD2 (5 bases). This CDR3 is 11 amino acids long. Germline CDR1 SNHLY, CDR2 FYNNEI. With 5 bases removed from V and 13 bases from J, the gap between germline ends came to 13 bases.

The chain is built from TRBV2 and TRBJ1-6; 10 nucleotides align to TRBD1. The V and J ends lost 6 bases and 5 bases, in that order; junction bases with no gene match: 7. Germline V gene data show CDR1 as SNHLY and CDR2 as FYNNEI. The CDR3 extends over 16 amino acids. The CDR3: CASSVGQGPNNSPLHF. CDR3 in DNA: TGTGCCAGCAGCGTGGGACAGGGGCCGAATAATTCACCCCTCCACTTT.

This chain uses TRBV28 with TRBJ2-1, with D uncertain. The V and J ends lost 4 bases and 16 bases respectively, with 23 bases between them. The length of the CDR3 is 14 residues. Germline assignment: CDR1 MDHEN and CDR2 SYDVKM. CDR3 loop: CASSSTPQSGPTFF. The CDR3 DNA reads as TGTGCCAGCAGTTCTACACCCCAGTCGGGTCCTACATTCTTC.

The chain uses TRBV6-5 and TRBJ2-3, with unresolved D. The germline V gene has CDR1 MNHEY and CDR2 SVGAGI. The length of the CDR3 is 15 residues. V shed 6 bases and J shed 2 bases, with 15 bases lying between them. The CDR3: CASSYTIPHTDTQYF. The CDR3, as DNA: TGTGCCAGCAGCTATACTATTCCGCACACAGATACGCAGTATTTT.

The rearrangement links TRBV18 to TRBJ2-5, with 7 positions matching TRBD1. Germline CDR1 KGHSH, CDR2 LQKENI. The CDR3 length is 14 residues. Trimming removed 6 bases from V and 4 bases from J; junction bases left unmatched: 8. The CDR3 DNA sequence: TGTGCCAGCTCTCTTCGACAGGGCCGAGAGACCCAGTACTTC. Translation: CASSLRQGRETQYF.

This chain joins TRBV14 and TRBJ1-1, with D maybe TRBD1 (6 bases). The CDR3 is 13 residues long. CDR1 is SGHDN, CDR2 FVKESK, per germline. With 9 bases removed from V and 7 bases from J, the gap between germline ends came to 18 bases. As DNA, the CDR3 is TGTGCCAGTCGCTACGGGGGGCGAAATGAAGCTTTCTTT. This translates into CASRYGGRNEAFF.

The V call is TRBV30, the J call TRBJ1-2; D not certain. The ends were cut back, 0 bases at V and 2 bases at J, with 13 bases in the middle. The CDR3 length is 15 residues. Germline V gene data show CDR1 as GTSNPN and CDR2 as SVGIG (reference sequence). The DNA of the CDR3 is TGTGCCTGGAGTGTATCAGGCGTTAAGAACTATGGCTACACCTTC. Amino acid sequence: CAWSVSGVKNYGYTF.

This rearrangement joins TRBV2 to TRBJ2-7, with D possibly matching TRBD1 (6 bases). V dropped 8 bases and J dropped 2 bases, with 19 bases sitting between them. The CDR3 has 15 residues. Germline assignment: CDR1 SNHLY and CDR2 FYNNEI. The CDR3 is CASELGTRPPYEQYF. CDR3 in DNA: TGTGCCAGCGAACTTGGGACACGACCACCCTACGAGCAGTACTTC.

The rearrangement uses TRBV5-4 and TRBJ1-1; tentatively, D is TRBD1 (5 bases). V was shortened by 0 bases and J by 11 bases, with 14 bases between the two germline ends. Looked up from germline, CDR1 is SGHNT and CDR2 is YYREEE (reference sequence). This CDR3 comprises 13 residues. CDR3 sequence (DNA): TGTGCCAGCAGCTTGGAAGCCGGCGGGACGGCTTTCTTT. Its protein is CASSLEAGGTAFF.

The rearrangement joins TRBV27 to TRBJ1-1, with a tentative D call TRBD1 (6 bases). Between the trimmed V and J ends, which lost 5 bases and 0 bases, there was a span of 19 bases. The CDR3 consists of 17 residues. CDR1 is MNHEY, CDR2 SMNVEV, per germline (reference sequence). The CDR3 spells CASSPGTPITLNTEAFF. DNA of the CDR3: TGTGCCAGCAGTCCCGGGACACCGATTACCTTGAACACTGAAGCTTTCTTT.

The chain recombines TRBV5-1 with TRBJ2-1; 9 positions match TRBD2. Germline V lookup: CDR1 SGHRS, CDR2 YFSETQ. V was pared by 0 bases and J by 7 bases, with 8 bases of the junction left unmatched. The CDR3 has 16 residues. The CDR3 here is CASSLARAGGSNEQFF. CDR3 coding DNA: TGCGCCAGCAGCTTGGCGAGGGCGGGAGGGTCGAATGAGCAGTTCTTC.

The V call is TRBV4-2, the J call TRBJ2-7, with 14 bases that match TRBD2. CDR3 length: 20 residues. Germline trimming cut 0 bases from V and 3 bases from J; bases unmatched to any gene: 13. Germline CDR1 is LGHNA and CDR2 is YNFKEQ. The CDR3: CASSQEGPGLAGERSYEQYF. The CDR3 nucleotides are TGTGCCAGCAGCCAAGAAGGGCCGGGACTAGCGGGAGAACGGAGCTACGAGCAGTACTTC.

This clone was picked up a small number of times. The chain combines TRBV2 with TRBJ1-6, with D possibly TRBD1 on 5 matching bases. Germline CDR1 reads SNHLY; CDR2 reads FYNNEI. There are 19 residues in the CDR3. The V and J ends lost 4 bases and 8 bases respectively, with 27 bases between them. CDR3 loop: CASSVSRGREVGSDSPLHF. The DNA of the CDR3 is TGTGCCAGCAGTGTTTCCCGAGGCAGGGAGGTCGGGAGTGATTCACCCCTCCACTTT.

The genes are TRBV27 and TRBJ1-1; no firm D call. Germline V lookup: CDR1 MNHEY, CDR2 SMNVEV (reference sequence). The CDR3 extends over 14 amino acids. The V gene lost 7 bases and the J gene lost 1 base, with 13 bases spanning the gap. The CDR3 reads CASISPGRNTEAFF. The CDR3 DNA reads as TGTGCCAGCATCTCCCCGGGGAGGAACACTGAAGCTTTCTTT.

V is TRBV4-1 and J is TRBJ2-7; 11 nucleotides align to TRBD1. V shed 3 bases, J shed 2 bases, and the junction held 3 bases outside the gene matches. The CDR3 is made up of 15 amino acids. Germline V lookup: CDR1 MGHRA, CDR2 YSYEKL. The chain's CDR3 is CASSQEGQGAYEQYF. The CDR3, as DNA: TGCGCCAGCAGCCAGGAGGGACAGGGGGCCTACGAGCAGTACTTC.

This chain joins TRBV5-4 and TRBJ2-2, with 9 bases aligning to TRBD1. The CDR3 consists of 15 residues. Germline V lookup: CDR1 SGHNT, CDR2 YYREEE (reference sequence). V lost 3 bases and J lost 4; bases outside the gene matches: 4. In DNA form, the CDR3 reads TGTGCCAGCAGCTGGGGACAGGGTGGCACCGGGGAGCTGTTTTTT. The encoded protein is CASSWGQGGTGELFF.

The chain carries TRBV7-9 and TRBJ1-1; D unclear. The ends were cut back, 5 bases at V and 1 base at J, with 5 bases in the middle. The CDR3 loop spans 12 amino acids. Germline-derived CDR1 and CDR2 are SEHNR and FQNEAQ (reference sequence). The CDR3 here is CASSTRNTEAFF. As DNA, the CDR3 is TGTGCCAGCAGCACCAGGAACACTGAAGCTTTCTTT.

The gene calls are TRBV7-8 and TRBJ1-6; no definite D call. V gave up 4 bases and J gave up 0 bases, with 13 bases separating them. The CDR3 extends over 17 amino acids. Germline V gene sequence: CDR1 SGHVS, CDR2 FQNEAQ. CDR3 nucleotides: TGTGCCAGCAGCTCTACGGTGAAAAGCTCCTATAATTCACCCCTCCACTTT. Translation gives CASSSTVKSSYNSPLHF. Full variable domain (missing parts from reference TRBV7-8 and TRBJ1-6): GAGVSQSPRYKVAKRGQDVALRCDPISGHVSLFWYQQALGQGPEFLTYFQNEAQLDKSGLPSDRFFAERPEGSVSTLKIQRTQQEDSAVYLCASSSTVKSSYNSPLHFGNGTRLTVT.

Remarks on this clone: A junction boundary mismatches the germline segment, possibly from a read error. The chain has TRBV9 and TRBJ1-6; 8 bases are a match to TRBD1. In germline, CDR1 is SGDLS, CDR2 YYNGEE. The CDR3 is 15 amino acids. The CDR3 sequence is CASSGAGGNNSPLHF. The CDR3, as DNA: TGTGCCAGCAGCGGGGCAGGGGGCAATAACTCACCCCTCCACTTT.

The V call is TRBV18, the J call TRBJ1-6; the D is unclear. The germline V and J ends were trimmed by 2 bases and 7 bases, with 9 bases remaining between them. CDR3 length equals 14 residues. CDR1 and CDR2 from the germline V gene are KGHSH and LQKENI. CDR3 residues: CASSPETSNSPLHF. The CDR3 DNA sequence: TGTGCCAGCTCACCAGAGACAAGCAATTCACCCCTCCACTTT.

The chain uses TRBV18 and TRBJ2-3; TRBD1 is a possible D gene (6 bases). This CDR3 is built from 16 residues. Germline values: CDR1 KGHSH, CDR2 LQKENI. V lost 2 bases and J lost 2, with 14 bases in between. The DNA for the CDR3 is TGTGCCAGCTCACCAGGTAGTGGGGGCTCCACAGATACGCAGTATTTT. Its protein is CASSPGSGGSTDTQYF.

This clone was counted only a few times. Compared with germline, one end of the junction differs, possibly owing to a read error. V gene TRBV20-1 combines with J gene TRBJ1-4, with D tentatively TRBD1 (5 bases). Per the germline V gene, CDR1 is DFQATT and CDR2 is SNEGSKA (reference sequence). The CDR3 spans 13 residues. For the CDR3, the DNA is TGCAGTGCTAGTCGGGCAGGGAATGGAAAACTGTTTTTT. Translated: CSASRAGNGKLFF.

This clone was seen more than once but under ten times. The chain joins TRBV11-3 to TRBJ2-3; TRBD2 aligns across 14 bases. CDR3 length equals 15 residues. V lost 4 bases, J lost 8 bases, and 5 bases stayed unmatched. The germline V gene encodes CDR1 SGHNT and CDR2 YENEEA. The CDR3 protein is CASSSTGTSGGTQYF. The DNA of the CDR3 is TGTGCCAGCAGCTCAACCGGGACTAGCGGGGGTACGCAGTATTTT.

This clone came up once. J is TRBJ1-6 and V is TRBV11-2; possibly TRBD1 for D (5 bases). This CDR3 is 15 amino acids long. V lost 1 base to trimming and J lost 9 bases, with 13 bases between them. The germline V gene has CDR1 SGHAT and CDR2 FQNNGV. DNA of the CDR3: TGTGCCAGCAGCTTAGGTTCAGGGAGGGGTTCACCCCTCCACTTT. This gives the protein CASSLGSGRGSPLHF.

The chain carries TRBV18 and TRBJ1-1, with D perhaps TRBD1 (6 bases). This CDR3 spans 15 amino acids. The germline V gene encodes CDR1 KGHSH and CDR2 LQKENI. V dropped 0 bases and J dropped 1 base, with 9 bases sitting between them. The CDR3 here is CASSPPGTKNTEAFF. The CDR3 DNA sequence: TGTGCCAGCTCACCACCCGGGACAAAGAACACTGAAGCTTTCTTT. Full variable domain (missing parts from reference TRBV18 and TRBJ1-1): NAGVMQNPRHLVRRRGQEARLRCSPMKGHSHVYWYRQLPEEGLKFMVYLQKENIIDESGMPKERFSAEFPKEGPSILRIQQVVRGDSAAYFCASSPPGTKNTEAFFGQGTRLTVV.

This chain joins TRBV18 and TRBJ2-5; 12 bases fit TRBD2. Germline CDR1 is KGHSH and CDR2 is LQKENI. The CDR3 loop spans 16 amino acids. The junction had 4 bases not matched to a gene; V was cut back by 4 bases and J by 1 base. The CDR3 reads CASSHGTSGSQETQYF. In nucleotides, the CDR3 is TGTGCCAGCTCACACGGGACTAGCGGGTCCCAAGAGACCCAGTACTTC.

CDR3 DNA sequence: TGTGCCGCCTCTAAAGGGACAGGGAGCTCCTACGAGCAGTACTTC. As protein: CAASKGTGSSYEQYF. The chain recombines TRBV2 with TRBJ2-7; TRBD1 agrees at 9 bases. V lost 11 bases and J lost 0; bases outside the gene matches: 11. Germline V gene sequence: CDR1 SNHLY, CDR2 FYNNEI. The CDR3 is 15 residues long.